Below, 27 T cell receptor beta chains from the same sample are listed, as sequenced in a study of post-analysis software for immune sequencing data. Presence of unique molecular identifiers characterized the TCR beta cDNA libraries. TCRdb re-derived calls from the PCR reads in MiXCR, one entry per CDR3 protein. The data hold about 200,000 distinct CDR3 sequences, with 29% observed a single time. Whole-study results and caveats: Patients had higher frequencies than controls of roughly five TRBV segments, including TRBV5-6, TRBV5-1 and TRBV20-1.

No antigen is known for these receptors. Sequences were obtained from blood. These receptor sequences come from a girl aged 2-17 years with multiple sclerosis.

This clonotype has only a few counts. The genes are TRBV21-1 and TRBJ1-2; the table gives TRBD1 as D, unverified against the DNA. TRBV21-1 constitutes a pseudogene. The CDR3 spans 16 residues. CDR3 in DNA: TGTGCCAGCAGCAACGTTAAAGGGGACAGGGGCTATGGCTACACCTTC. It translates to CASSNVKGDRGYGYTF.

There are many counts of this clonotype. J is TRBJ1-2 and V is TRBV28; 9 positions agree with TRBD1. Germline CDR1 reads MDHEN; CDR2 reads SYDVKM. CDR3 length equals 16 residues. Trimming cost V 4 bases and J 6 bases; bases outside gene matches: 12. The CDR3 DNA is TGTGCCAGCAGTTCGTATCCGGGACAGGGTCCAAATGGCTACACCTTC. Protein: CASSSYPGQGPNGYTF.

A few counts support this clonotype. The V and J genes are TRBV10-3 and TRBJ2-2; the D gene is possibly TRBD1 (5 bases). Deletions cut 2 bases from V and 4 bases from J, with 5 bases between. CDR3 length equals 13 residues. Germline assignment: CDR1 ENHRY and CDR2 SYGVKD. CDR3 in amino acids: CAISEQGTGELFF. The CDR3 coding sequence is TGTGCCATCAGTGAGCAGGGCACCGGGGAGCTGTTTTTT.

The chain is built from TRBV12-3 or TRBV12-4 and TRBJ2-5; weak D call: TRBD1 (5 bases). This CDR3 has 13 residues. The V and J ends lost 8 bases and 1 base respectively, with 11 bases between them. The CDR3 loop reads CASLFRAQETQYF. The CDR3 nucleotides are TGTGCCAGCCTCTTCAGGGCCCAAGAGACCCAGTACTTC.

The table lists this clonotype with a few counts. This sequence joins TRBV13 and TRBJ2-7; D may be TRBD1 (6 bases). CDR1 is PRHDT, CDR2 FYEKMQ, per germline (reference sequence). V lost 5 bases and J 2 bases, leaving 13 bases between the germline ends. The CDR3 consists of 14 residues. CDR3 coding DNA: TGTGCCAGCAGCGTCCGACAGGCCACCTACGAGCAGTACTTC. Protein: CASSVRQATYEQYF.

This clonotype was observed a handful of times. The chain joins TRBV13 to TRBJ2-3; 7 bases match TRBD1. The germline CDR1 and CDR2 sequences are PRHDT and FYEKMQ (reference sequence). The CDR3 spans 14 residues. Losses at the gene ends were 10 bases for V and 3 bases for J; bases not matched to a gene: 10. The CDR3 is CATRQGHATDTQYF. In DNA form, the CDR3 reads TGTGCCACCCGACAGGGCCATGCAACAGATACGCAGTATTTT.

This clonotype was picked up many times. The genes are TRBV12-3 or TRBV12-4 and TRBJ2-7; TRBD2 matches at 12 bases. The CDR3 spans 15 residues. Losses at the gene ends were 4 bases for V and 5 bases for J; bases not matched to a gene: 6. The chain's CDR3 is CASSSRLAGVHEQYF. The CDR3 DNA reads as TGTGCCAGCAGTTCCCGACTAGCGGGAGTGCACGAGCAGTACTTC.

This clonotype was detected many times. The chain combines TRBV10-3 with TRBJ1-2; maybe TRBD1 (5 bases). Per germline, CDR1 ENHRY and CDR2 SYGVKD. V lost 4 bases, J lost 3 bases, and 15 bases lay in between. There are 15 residues in the CDR3. CDR3 protein: CAISGIGQGDYGYTF. CDR3 in DNA: TGTGCCATCAGTGGCATTGGGCAGGGCGACTATGGCTACACCTTC.

This chain connects TRBV5-1 to TRBJ2-7; perhaps TRBD1 as D (6 bases). Trimming stripped 5 bases from V and 3 bases from J, with 15 bases between. CDR1 SGHRS and CDR2 YFSETQ come from the germline V gene. This CDR3 region has 14 residues. The CDR3 nucleotides are TGCGCCAGCAGTAGGACGGACAGCAACTACGAGCAGTACTTC. It encodes CASSRTDSNYEQYF. Drawing the rest from reference TRBV5-1 and TRBJ2-7, the complete variable domain is KAGVTQTPRYLIKTRGQQVTLSCSPISGHRSVSWYQQTPGQGLQFLFEYFSETQRNKGNFPGRFSGRQFSNSRSEMNVSTLELGDSALYLCASSRTDSNYEQYFGPGTRLTVT.

This clonotype has just a few counts. V usage is TRBV20-1 and J usage is TRBJ2-7; D remains unclear. CDR3 size: 15 residues. V gave up 1 base and J gave up 5 bases, with 18 bases separating them. Per germline, CDR1 DFQATT and CDR2 SNEGSKA (reference sequence). CDR3 DNA: TGCAGTGCTAGAGCCCTGGCAGGAACGGCGGACGAGCAGTACTTC. This encodes CSARALAGTADEQYF.

This clonotype was recorded many times. This chain links TRBV7-2 with TRBJ2-6; D unclear. V lost 6 bases and J 1 base, leaving 10 bases between the germline ends. The germline V gene has CDR1 SGHTA and CDR2 FQGNSA. The CDR3 extends over 15 amino acids. This CDR3 reads CASRNQRSGANVLTF. As DNA, the CDR3 is TGTGCCAGCAGGAACCAAAGGTCTGGGGCCAACGTCCTGACTTTC.

To note about this clonotype: A read error may explain this, as a much larger clone is one base away. The chain joins TRBV12-3 or TRBV12-4 to TRBJ2-1; 7 nucleotides agree with TRBD1. The CDR3 totals 15 residues. The CDR3 sequence is CASSHRDRVNNGQFF. Written as DNA, the CDR3 is TGTGCCAGCAGTCACCGGGACAGAGTCAACAATGGGCAGTTCTTC.

The gene calls are TRBV5-6 and TRBJ2-3; unclear D gene. V was pared by 5 bases and J by 4 bases, with 8 bases between. Germline V gene data show CDR1 as SGHDT and CDR2 as YYEEEE. The CDR3 length is 12 residues. The CDR3 nucleotides read TGTGCCAGCAGTCGTCGACCAGATACGCAGTATTTT. It encodes CASSRRPDTQYF.

This clonotype was counted a few times. V gene TRBV5-6 combines with J gene TRBJ1-6; a weak D match, TRBD1 (5 bases). The CDR3 extends over 15 amino acids. The germline V gene encodes CDR1 SGHDT and CDR2 YYEEEE. The V end was cut by 4 bases, the J end by 10 bases, with 18 bases between. The DNA of the CDR3 is TGTGCCAGCAGCCCGATCTCCGGGACCAGCTCACCCCTCCACTTT. It encodes CASSPISGTSSPLHF.

This clonotype was found many times. The chain couples TRBV10-1 to TRBJ1-2; D is undetermined. The CDR3 contains 12 residues. Germline CDR1 reads WNHNN; CDR2 reads SYGVQD (reference sequence). Trimming left V 0 bases short and J 3 bases short, with 2 bases between. This CDR3 is CASSESDYGYTF. The CDR3 bases are TGCGCCAGCAGTGAGTCGGACTATGGCTACACCTTC.

This clonotype showed up many times. The CDR3: CSVEPTGQETQYF. The CDR3 nucleotides read TGCAGCGTTGAACCGACGGGACAAGAGACCCAGTACTTC. J is TRBJ2-5 and V is TRBV29-1; perhaps TRBD2 as D (5 bases). The CDR3 extends over 13 amino acids. V shed 2 bases and J shed 2 bases, with 9 bases lying between them. Germline CDR1 SQVTM, CDR2 ANQGSEA. The full variable domain, its missing parts supplied by reference TRBV29-1 and TRBJ2-5, is SAVISQKPSRDICQRGTSLTIQCQVDSQVTMMFWYRQQPGQSLTLIATANQGSEATYESGFVIDKFPISRPNLTFSTLTVSNMSPEDSSIYLCSVEPTGQETQYFGPGTRLLVL.

This clonotype was seen a handful of times. V gene TRBV28 combines with J gene TRBJ1-1; D unresolved. This CDR3 spans 15 amino acids. V lost 1 base and J lost 1, with 10 bases in between. The germline V gene encodes CDR1 MDHEN and CDR2 SYDVKM. For the CDR3, the DNA is TGTGCCAGCAGTTTATTTTCCTTCGGGAACACTGAAGCTTTCTTT. Its protein is CASSLFSFGNTEAFF.

With respect to this clonotype: A clone one base away is much larger, so this may be a read error. The J gene is TRBJ2-7, the V gene TRBV7-9, with no clear D. Germline CDR1 SEHNR, CDR2 FQNEAQ (reference sequence). This CDR3 contains 13 residues. With 8 bases removed from V and 0 bases from J, the gap between germline ends came to 11 bases. The CDR3 DNA reads TGTGCCAGCCTAACGGAAAGCTCCTACGAGCAGTACTTC. It is translated as CASLTESSYEQYF. Combining the CDR3 with reference TRBV7-9 and TRBJ2-7 gives the whole variable domain DTGVSQNPRHKITKRGQNVTFRCDPISEHNRLYWYRQTLGQGPEFLTYFQNEAQLEKSRLLSDRFSAERPKGSFSTLEIQRTEQGDSAMYLCASLTESSYEQYFGPGTRLTVT.

This clonotype occurred a few times. This chain links TRBV5-1 with TRBJ2-1, with TRBD2 identical over 14 bases. The V segment lost 2 bases and the J segment 7 bases; nucleotides outside the gene matches: 5. Germline V lookup: CDR1 SGHRS, CDR2 YFSETQ. The CDR3 is made up of 16 amino acids. The CDR3 spells CASSFPGTSGRNEQFF. DNA for the CDR3: TGCGCCAGCAGCTTTCCCGGGACTAGCGGGAGAAATGAGCAGTTCTTC.

In this sample, this clonotype turned up many times. The rearrangement links TRBV7-9 to TRBJ1-2, with TRBD1 identical over 7 bases. J lost 8 bases, V lost 1 base, and 4 bases had no gene match. CDR1 SEHNR and CDR2 FQNEAQ come from the germline V gene (reference sequence). This CDR3 spans 13 amino acids. The chain's CDR3 is CASSLGQGGGYTF. The CDR3 nucleotides read TGTGCCAGCAGCTTAGGACAGGGCGGGGGCTACACCTTC.

This clonotype has more than one count but fewer than ten. This chain connects TRBV10-3 to TRBJ1-2; D is ambiguous. The V gene's germline CDR1 is ENHRY and CDR2 SYGVKD. The CDR3 sequence is 17 residues long. V was shortened by 4 bases and J by 2 bases, with 20 bases between the two germline ends. The CDR3 here is CAISVSGPRGTNYGYTF. As DNA, the CDR3 is TGTGCCATCAGTGTCTCAGGTCCCCGCGGAACCAACTATGGCTACACCTTC.

The table lists this clonotype with a few counts. V usage is TRBV9 and J usage is TRBJ1-2; weak D call: TRBD1 (6 bases). V was trimmed by 4 bases and J by 4 bases, leaving 17 bases between them. There are 15 residues in the CDR3. The V gene's germline CDR1 is SGDLS and CDR2 YYNGEE. CDR3 protein: CASSPPAGGIYGYTF. CDR3 DNA sequence: TGTGCCAGCAGCCCGCCGGCGGGGGGCATCTATGGCTACACCTTC.

With respect to this clonotype: It may be a read error: a sequence one base away is much more abundant. CDR3 DNA: TGTGCCACCAGGGGCGGGAACTACGATGAGCAGTTCTTC. It encodes CATRGGNYDEQFF. The rearrangement links TRBV28 to TRBJ2-1; D may correspond to TRBD1 or TRBD2 (6 bases each). The germline CDR1 and CDR2 sequences are MDHEN and SYDVKM. The CDR3 extends over 13 amino acids.

The rearrangement joins TRBV2 to TRBJ2-7, with 8 bases matching TRBD2. The CDR3 runs 16 residues. Germline V CDR1 and CDR2: SNHLY, FYNNEI. The junction had 11 bases not matched to a gene; V was cut back by 5 bases and J by 2 bases. CDR3 coding DNA: TGTGCCAGCAGTTTGAACGGGGGGGCCATAACCTACGAGCAGTACTTC. Its protein is CASSLNGGAITYEQYF. The full variable domain, completed using reference TRBV2 and TRBJ2-7, is EPEVTQTPSHQVTQMGQEVILRCVPISNHLYFYWYRQILGQKVEFLVSFYNNEISEKSEIFDDQFSVERPDGSNFTLKIRSTKLEDSAMYFCASSLNGGAITYEQYFGPGTRLTVT.

This clonotype was found once. The chain combines TRBV28 with TRBJ2-1; the D gene could be TRBD1 or TRBD2 (5 bases each). The CDR3 has 13 amino acids. Trimming cost V 8 bases and J 3 bases, with 11 bases left between them. Germline lookup yields CDR1 MDHEN and CDR2 SYDVKM. This CDR3 is CASGGDGYNEQFF. CDR3 bases: TGTGCCAGCGGTGGGGACGGCTACAATGAGCAGTTCTTC.

The V call is TRBV20-1, the J call TRBJ2-7; D remains ambiguous. With the DNA end fitting TRBJ2-5 better, the J assignment may be wrong. The CDR3 totals 12 residues. Germline V gene lookup returns CDR1 DFQATT and CDR2 SNEGSKA (reference sequence). DNA for the CDR3: TGCAGCCCTAGGACGGCTCAAGAGACCCAGTACTTC. Encoded protein: CSPRTAQETQYF.

This clonotype occurred many times. V gene TRBV6-2 or TRBV6-3 combines with J gene TRBJ2-7; D is uncertain. Deletions cut 2 bases from V and 6 bases from J, with 8 bases between. The CDR3 totals 12 residues. Germline lookup yields CDR1 MNHEY and CDR2 SVGEGT. CDR3 in DNA: TGTGCCAGCAGTTACAGATCGTCCGAGCAGTACTTC. Protein: CASSYRSSEQYF.